This T cell receptor (beta chain) was obtained from a study of blood T cell repertoires in COVID-19. In the study's own analysis: Reference gene primer amplification in the assay estimated nucleated cell counts. This table comes from immunoSEQ multiplex PCR, and its TCRdb copy is limited to in-frame clones, with some not included. The V and J calls and clone size come from that table; D and trimming were worked out from the DNA. The sample lists under 150,000 clones, about nine tenths seen once, with 28% in the top ten. Germline CDR1 SGHRS, CDR2 YFSETQ. This CDR3 is built from 14 residues. V gave up 4 bases and J gave up 2 bases, with 13 bases separating them.

The V call is TRBV5-1, the J call TRBJ2-7; no clear D. The sequenced sample was peripheral blood. The clonotype was recovered from a human donor in a cohort sampled during active COVID-19. In nucleotides, the CDR3 is TGCGCCAGCAGCAGCACCACAGATACCTACGAGCAGTACTTC. Its protein product is CASSSTTDTYEQYF.